Listed below are T cell receptor beta chains from one sample, sequenced in a study of CD8 T cells in Susac syndrome. TCRdb ran MiXCR on the immunoSEQ multiplex PCR reads and lists one entry per CDR3 protein. The sample includes 250,000 to 300,000 distinct CDR3 sequences, roughly 84% of them seen just once. Sequences were obtained from CD8+ T cells from PBMCs. These receptors originate from a human donor with multiple sclerosis. CDR3s include the opening cysteine and the closing phenylalanine or tryptophan. A D gene is named only where the DNA matches it firmly. Size tells how often a clone was seen (once, few, many) or the class of an expanded clone, and some rows leave it out.

>TRBV4-1|-|-|TRBJ2-6
CASSPLRGPPLGSGANVLTF
TGCGCCAGCAGCCCCCTAAGGGGACCGCCATTGGGCTCTGGGGCCAACGTCCTGACTTTC
>TRBV28|-|-|TRBJ1-1
CASRPGGGINTEAFF
TGTGCCAGCAGACCGGGGGGGGGAATAAACACTGAAGCTTTCTTT
>TRBV19|-|-|TRBJ1-1
CASSIGPATNTEAFF
TGTGCCAGTAGTATAGGTCCAGCGACCAACACTGAAGCTTTCTTT
>TRBV19|-|TRBD1|TRBJ1-1
CASSPQGENTEAFF
TGTGCCAGTAGCCCGCAGGGGGAGAACACTGAAGCTTTCTTT
>TRBV2|-|-|TRBJ2-7
CASSVWQGNYEQYF
TGTGCCAGCAGTGTGTGGCAGGGTAACTACGAGCAGTACTTC
>TRBV6-5|-|TRBD1|TRBJ2-1
CASSYGGRGYHNEQFF
TGTGCCAGCAGTTACGGGGGCAGGGGGTACCACAATGAGCAGTTCTTC
>TRBV28|-|-|TRBJ2-3
CAESNRGSTDTQYF
TGTGCCGAATCCAACCGGGGTAGCACAGATACGCAGTATTTT
>TRBV27|-|TRBD1|TRBJ2-3
CATKQGTGTGADTQYF
TGTGCCACGAAACAAGGGACCGGGACAGGGGCCGATACGCAGTATTTT
>TRBV20-1|-|-|TRBJ2-7
CSAPAVVGSWIYEQYF
TGCAGTGCTCCCGCCGTGGTTGGTAGCTGGATCTACGAGCAGTACTTC
>TRBV12-3/TRBV12-4|-|-|TRBJ1-2
CASSLNPVRNGYTF
TGTGCCAGCAGTTTAAACCCCGTCCGGAATGGCTACACCTTC
>TRBV27|-|-|TRBJ1-5
CASSPRTADQPQHF
TGTGCCAGCAGTCCCCGGACAGCGGATCAGCCCCAGCATTTT
>TRBV27|-|-|TRBJ2-4
CASSPRPYLAKNIQYF
TGTGCCAGCAGTCCCCGGCCCTATTTAGCCAAAAACATTCAGTACTTC
>TRBV28|-|-|TRBJ1-2
CASSFHRSNYGYTF
TGTGCCAGCAGTTTCCACAGGTCTAACTATGGCTACACCTTC
>TRBV6-5|few|-|TRBJ2-7
CASSYSSGEQYF
TGTGCCAGCAGTTACTCGAGCGGTGAGCAGTACTTC
>TRBV21-1|-|-|TRBJ2-4
CASSKAPLTSGSPKNIQYF
TGTGCCAGCAGCAAAGCGCCCTTGACTAGCGGGAGCCCCAAAAACATTCAGTACTTC
>TRBV6-4|-|-|TRBJ1-1
CASSDSNKGRSKVPMNTEAFF
TGTGCCAGCAGTGACTCGAACAAGGGCCGGTCTAAGGTACCTATGAACACTGAAGCTTTCTTT
>TRBV27|-|TRBD2|TRBJ2-7
CASSDGASGGNEQYF
TGTGCCAGCAGCGACGGAGCTAGCGGGGGTAACGAGCAGTACTTC
>TRBV6-2/TRBV6-3|few|-|TRBJ1-1
CASRSVMNTEAFF
TGTGCCAGCAGATCCGTTATGAACACTGAAGCTTTCTTT
>TRBV5-6|-|-|TRBJ1-6
CASSFPSDSPLHF
TGTGCCAGCAGCTTTCCCAGTGACTCACCCCTCCACTTT
>TRBV20-1|-|TRBD2|TRBJ2-7
CSAVGTSGRFSYEQYF
TGCAGTGCTGTCGGGACTAGCGGGAGGTTCAGCTACGAGCAGTACTTC
>TRBV25-1|-|-|TRBJ1-2
CASSEYGAGYGYTF
TGTGCCAGCAGTGAATATGGGGCGGGCTATGGCTACACCTTC
>TRBV7-6|-|-|TRBJ2-2
CASSLERPGELFF
TGTGCCAGCAGCTTAGAGCGACCCGGGGAGCTGTTTTTT
>TRBV14|-|-|TRBJ2-1
CASSQEMEYNEQFF
TGTGCCAGCAGCCAAGAAATGGAGTACAATGAGCAGTTCTTC
>TRBV9|-|-|TRBJ1-2
CASSVGFGTEVDYGYTF
TGTGCCAGCAGCGTAGGATTCGGGACGGAAGTTGACTATGGCTACACCTTC
>TRBV14|-|-|TRBJ2-7
CASSQVLAYEQYF
TGTGCCAGCAGCCAAGTATTAGCCTACGAGCAGTACTTC
>TRBV9|once|-|TRBJ1-5
CASSVAGISNQPQHF
TGTGCCAGCAGCGTAGCTGGGATAAGCAATCAGCCCCAGCATTTT
>TRBV9|-|-|TRBJ2-6
CASSVGSGANVLTF
TGTGCCAGCAGCGTAGGGTCTGGGGCCAACGTCCTGACTTTC
>TRBV27|-|TRBD1|TRBJ2-7
CASSLPDRGPYEQYF
TGTGCCAGCAGTTTACCCGACAGGGGGCCATACGAGCAGTACTTC
>TRBV3-1|-|-|TRBJ1-1
CASSRKEWTEAFF
TGTGCCAGCAGCCGGAAAGAATGGACTGAAGCTTTCTTT
>TRBV20-1|-|-|TRBJ1-5
CSARDLTSNQPQHF
TGCAGTGCTAGAGATCTCACTAGCAATCAGCCCCAGCATTTT
>TRBV5-6|-|-|TRBJ2-6
CASRTGAEFTGANVLTF
TGTGCCAGCAGAACCGGGGCGGAGTTTACTGGGGCCAACGTCCTGACTTTC
>TRBV10-3|-|-|TRBJ2-5
CAISEIEDGQETQYF
TGTGCCATCAGTGAGATCGAGGACGGACAAGAGACCCAGTACTTC
>TRBV12-3/TRBV12-4|-|TRBD2|TRBJ2-3
CASSFQLAGPFEPQYF
TGTGCCAGCAGTTTCCAACTAGCGGGACCTTTTGAACCCCAGTATTTT
>TRBV11-2|-|-|TRBJ2-5
CASSALARETQYF
TGTGCCAGCAGCGCCCTTGCCAGAGAGACCCAGTACTTC
>TRBV12-3/TRBV12-4|-|-|TRBJ2-3
CASSFRVLTGNTDTQYF
TGTGCCAGCAGTTTCCGAGTTCTTACCGGTAACACAGATACGCAGTATTTT
>TRBV4-1|-|TRBD2|TRBJ2-3
CASSQETSGFTDTQYF
TGCGCCAGCAGCCAAGAGACTAGCGGATTCACAGATACGCAGTATTTT
>TRBV2|once|-|TRBJ2-1
CASTGRGAYNEQFF
TGTGCCAGCACCGGCAGGGGGGCCTACAATGAGCAGTTCTTC
>TRBV11-2|-|TRBD1|TRBJ2-2
CASSYRGNTGELFF
TGTGCCAGCAGCTACAGGGGGAACACCGGGGAGCTGTTTTTT
>TRBV28|few|-|TRBJ2-1
CASSFGESSYNEQFF
TGTGCCAGCAGTTTTGGGGAGAGCTCCTACAATGAGCAGTTCTTC
>TRBV20-1|-|-|TRBJ2-1
CSAYYMTTIYEQFF
TGCAGTGCCTACTATATGACTACTATCTATGAGCAGTTCTTC
>TRBV4-1|-|-|TRBJ1-6
CASSQVGTGTPWHSPLHF
TGCGCCAGCAGCCAAGTCGGGACCGGGACACCTTGGCATTCACCCCTCCACTTT
>TRBV25-1|-|TRBD1|TRBJ2-3
CASSARQGSTDTQYF
TGTGCCAGCAGTGCCCGACAGGGAAGCACAGATACGCAGTATTTT
>TRBV9|once|TRBD1|TRBJ2-7
CASSQGANYEQYF
TGTGCCAGCAGTCAGGGGGCTAACTACGAGCAGTACTTC
>TRBV6-5|-|-|TRBJ2-3
CASSLLSGVSSTDTQYF
TGTGCCAGCAGTCTACTTTCAGGCGTTTCTAGCACAGATACGCAGTATTTT
>TRBV7-8|-|-|TRBJ2-2
CASSLANQGPPRTGELFF
TGTGCCAGCAGCCTTGCAAATCAGGGTCCCCCTAGGACCGGGGAGCTGTTTTTT
>TRBV29-1|-|-|TRBJ1-1
CSVGTHLGRDLNTEAFF
TGCAGCGTTGGGACCCACCTGGGGAGAGACCTGAACACTGAAGCTTTCTTT
>TRBV13|-|-|TRBJ2-3
CASSLTGAGWGTQYF
TGTGCCAGCAGCTTAACGGGGGCCGGATGGGGGACGCAGTATTTT
>TRBV27|-|TRBD2|TRBJ2-3
CASSWGEGVDTQYF
TGTGCCAGCAGTTGGGGGGAGGGTGTGGATACGCAGTATTTT
>TRBV29-1|-|TRBD2|TRBJ2-7
CSVEPIDGRDSYEQYF
TGCAGCGTTGAACCAATCGACGGGAGGGACTCCTACGAGCAGTACTTC
>TRBV21-1|-|-|TRBJ2-6
CASKSRTSGANVLTF
TGTGCCAGCAAATCACGGACCTCTGGGGCCAACGTCCTGACTTTC
>TRBV24-1|-|-|TRBJ2-1
CATSDLGHEQFF
TGTGCCACCAGTGATTTGGGCCATGAGCAGTTCTTC
>TRBV7-9|-|TRBD1|TRBJ1-1
CASAPGGPEAFF
TGTGCCAGCGCGCCAGGGGGACCTGAAGCTTTCTTT
>TRBV3-1|-|TRBD1|TRBJ1-5
CASSQGPGTGESNQPQHF
TGTGCCAGCAGCCAAGGCCCCGGGACAGGGGAATCCAATCAGCCCCAGCATTTT
>TRBV5-1|-|TRBD2|TRBJ2-7
CASRSLAEPSYEQYF
TGCGCCAGCAGGAGTCTAGCGGAGCCCTCCTACGAGCAGTACTTC
>TRBV6-5|-|-|TRBJ1-1
CASAVGNTEAFF
TGTGCCAGCGCCGTAGGGAACACTGAAGCTTTCTTT